This is a list of T cell receptor beta chains from one sample in a study of control samples from healthy donors and cancer patients. Profiling relied on immunoSEQ multiplex PCR, and the TCRdb table lists in-frame clones only, not all of them. The profile covers approximately 160,000 clones, with roughly 95% appearing a single time and over 4% taken by the ten largest. Sequenced material: blood. These receptors originate from a woman aged 55 to 70 in good health. Each CDR3 is given with its conserved first and last residue. D genes are given only for firm matches. Part of the rows lack a size; the others show once, few, many or a class for expanded clones.

j_call | clone_size | cdr3_length | v_call | d_call | cdr3_aa | cdr3_nt
TRBJ2-5 | - | 14 | TRBV7-2 | - | CASSYRASEETQYF | TGTGCCAGCAGCTATCGGGCCTCAGAAGAGACCCAGTACTTC
TRBJ1-4 | - | 14 | TRBV4-3 | - | CASSQEAVNEKLFF | TGCGCCAGCAGCCAAGAAGCCGTTAATGAAAAACTGTTTTTT
TRBJ2-7 | once | 15 | TRBV15 | - | CATSRGEGVNYEQYF | TGTGCCACCAGCAGAGGGGAGGGGGTGAACTACGAGCAGTACTTC
TRBJ1-6 | few | 14 | TRBV2 | TRBD1 | CASSWDSGNSPLHF | TGTGCCAGCAGTTGGGACAGTGGGAATTCACCCCTCCACTTT
TRBJ2-5 | - | 12 | TRBV29-1 | - | CSVERLGETQYF | TGCAGCGTTGAAAGACTGGGAGAGACCCAGTACTTC
TRBJ2-3 | - | 14 | TRBV19 | TRBD2 | CASRRAGGSDTQYF | TGTGCCAGTAGAAGAGCGGGGGGATCAGATACGCAGTATTTT
TRBJ2-1 | once | 14 | TRBV10-3 | - | CAIDGGGRYNEQFF | TGTGCCATCGATGGTGGGGGGAGATACAATGAGCAGTTCTTC
TRBJ1-3 | - | 14 | TRBV6-6 | TRBD1 | CASLGTGSGNTIYF | TGTGCCAGCTTGGGGACAGGGTCTGGAAACACCATATATTTT
TRBJ1-2 | - | 13 | TRBV6-6 | TRBD1 | CASRRRDSSGYTF | TGTGCCAGCAGACGCCGGGACAGTAGTGGCTACACCTTC
TRBJ1-2 | - | 11 | TRBV6-2/TRBV6-3 | TRBD1 | CASSHRGGYTF | TGTGCCAGCAGCCACAGGGGAGGCTACACCTTC
TRBJ1-2 | - | 16 | TRBV5-4 | TRBD1 | CASSLAGQGSIYGYTF | TGTGCCAGCAGCTTGGCCGGACAGGGATCAATCTATGGCTACACCTTC
TRBJ1-1 | - | 14 | TRBV14 | - | CASSPYRAYTEAFF | TGTGCCAGCAGCCCTTACAGGGCCTACACTGAAGCTTTCTTT
TRBJ1-4 | - | 15 | TRBV7-8 | - | CASSYLGEAREKLFF | TGTGCCAGCAGCTACTTAGGAGAGGCCCGAGAAAAACTGTTTTTT
TRBJ2-3 | - | 14 | TRBV5-1 | TRBD2 | CASSFGGSTDTQYF | TGCGCCAGCAGCTTCGGGGGGAGCACAGATACGCAGTATTTT
TRBJ2-7 | - | 13 | TRBV7-2 | - | CASSFPRSYEQYF | TGTGCCAGCAGCTTTCCGCGGTCCTACGAGCAGTACTTC
TRBJ1-2 | - | 13 | TRBV25-1 | - | CASSEGTFYGYTF | TGTGCCAGCAGTGAAGGGACCTTCTATGGCTACACCTTC
TRBJ1-1 | - | 14 | TRBV4-3 | - | CASSQGRESTEAFF | TGCGCCAGCAGCCAAGGGAGGGAGAGCACTGAAGCTTTCTTT
TRBJ2-1 | - | 15 | TRBV2 | - | CASRLGQGMYNEQFF | TGTGCCAGCAGGCTCGGGCAGGGCATGTACAATGAGCAGTTCTTC
TRBJ1-2 | - | 16 | TRBV4-2 | - | CASSQERGAENYGYTF | TGTGCCAGCAGCCAAGAGCGGGGAGCAGAGAACTATGGCTACACCTTC
TRBJ2-7 | - | 14 | TRBV5-1 | - | CASSSQLSSYEQYF | TGCGCCAGCAGCTCCCAGTTGAGCTCCTACGAGCAGTACTTC
TRBJ1-2 | - | 14 | TRBV7-2 | TRBD1 | CASSLGNRGDGYTF | TGTGCCAGCAGCTTAGGGAACAGGGGAGATGGCTACACCTTC
TRBJ1-2 | - | 14 | TRBV19 | TRBD1 | CASSIGDRVYGYTF | TGTGCCAGTAGTATTGGGGACAGGGTCTATGGCTACACCTTC
TRBJ1-4 | - | 16 | TRBV6-2/TRBV6-3 | TRBD1 | CASSSNTGGIDEKLFF | TGTGCCAGCAGTTCCAATACAGGGGGTATTGATGAAAAACTGTTTTTT
TRBJ2-3 | - | 15 | TRBV7-2 | - | CASSPDYLSTDTQYF | TGTGCCAGCAGCCCTGACTACTTGAGCACAGATACGCAGTATTTT
TRBJ1-1 | - | 15 | TRBV5-1 | TRBD1 | CASSLSRTGATEAFF | TGCGCCAGCAGCTTAAGCCGGACAGGAGCCACTGAAGCTTTCTTT
TRBJ1-6 | - | 13 | TRBV7-9 | TRBD1 | CASSLEGASPLHF | TGTGCCAGCAGCTTAGAGGGGGCTTCACCCCTCCACTTT
TRBJ2-7 | - | 10 | TRBV6-5 | - | CASGTRSQYF | TGTGCCAGCGGAACCCGCTCGCAGTACTTC